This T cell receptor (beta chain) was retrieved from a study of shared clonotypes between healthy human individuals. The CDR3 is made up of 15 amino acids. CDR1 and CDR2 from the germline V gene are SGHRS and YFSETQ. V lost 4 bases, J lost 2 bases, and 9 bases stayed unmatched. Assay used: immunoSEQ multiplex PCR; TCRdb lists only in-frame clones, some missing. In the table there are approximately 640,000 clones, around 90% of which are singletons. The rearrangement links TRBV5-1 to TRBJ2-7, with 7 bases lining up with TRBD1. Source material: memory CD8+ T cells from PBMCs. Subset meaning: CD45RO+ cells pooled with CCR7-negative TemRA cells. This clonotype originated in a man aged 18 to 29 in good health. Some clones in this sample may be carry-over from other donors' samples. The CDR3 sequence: CASSVDRARPYEQYF. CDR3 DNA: TGCGCCAGCAGCGTAGACAGGGCCCGCCCCTACGAGCAGTACTTC.